The rows below give T cell receptor beta chains drawn from one sample of a study of T cells in Graves' hyperthyroidism and ophthalmopathy. Each CDR3 protein is one row after TCRdb ran MiXCR on the multiplex PCR reads. The profile covers some 350,000 distinct CDR3 sequences, with 15% to 18% appearing a single time and about a quarter taken by the ten largest. The sample was blood. The source is a woman aged 18-30 years with Graves' hyperthyroidism that later progressed to Graves' ophthalmopathy. CDR3s include the opening cysteine and the closing phenylalanine or tryptophan. Fields, in order: J gene, V gene, D gene, clone size, CDR3 protein, CDR3 DNA. The D gene is left open where the match is weak. Expanded clones get a size class; other rows say once, few or many, or leave the size out.

J gene: TRBJ2-1
V gene: TRBV6-1
D gene: TRBD2
clone size: .
CDR3 protein: CASSEEENGLAEAKQFF
CDR3 DNA: TGTGCCAGCAGTGAAGAAGAGAACGGACTAGCGGAAGCTAAGCAGTTCTTC

J gene: TRBJ2-3
V gene: TRBV12-3/TRBV12-4
D gene: .
clone size: many
CDR3 protein: CASSLPGPLGTDTQYF
CDR3 DNA: TGTGCCAGCAGTTTACCCGGCCCATTGGGCACAGATACGCAGTATTTT

J gene: TRBJ2-7
V gene: TRBV29-1
D gene: TRBD1
clone size: few
CDR3 protein: CSVVDGQGHYEQYF
CDR3 DNA: TGCAGCGTTGTGGACGGACAGGGCCACTACGAGCAGTACTTC

J gene: TRBJ2-5
V gene: TRBV5-4
D gene: .
clone size: .
CDR3 protein: CASSRDSDWTQYF
CDR3 DNA: TGTGCCAGCAGCCGGGACTCAGATTGGACCCAGTACTTC

J gene: TRBJ2-2
V gene: TRBV7-9
D gene: .
clone size: .
CDR3 protein: CASSLDRIRSGELFF
CDR3 DNA: TGTGCCAGCAGCTTAGACCGCATACGTTCCGGGGAGCTGTTTTTT

J gene: TRBJ2-7
V gene: TRBV7-8
D gene: TRBD2
clone size: .
CDR3 protein: CASSEGLGWDLAGPTYEQYF
CDR3 DNA: TGTGCCAGCAGCGAGGGTCTGGGGTGGGACTTAGCGGGCCCGACCTACGAGCAGTACTTC

J gene: TRBJ2-5
V gene: TRBV12-3/TRBV12-4
D gene: .
clone size: many
CDR3 protein: CASRLRIQETQYF
CDR3 DNA: TGTGCCAGCAGGTTAAGGATCCAAGAGACCCAGTACTTC

J gene: TRBJ2-7
V gene: TRBV19
D gene: TRBD2
clone size: few
CDR3 protein: CASLFREARDREVYEQYF
CDR3 DNA: TGTGCCAGTCTCTTTCGGGAGGCAAGGGATCGAGAGGTATACGAGCAGTACTTC

J gene: TRBJ1-2
V gene: TRBV2
D gene: .
clone size: .
CDR3 protein: CASSVTGTDYGYTF
CDR3 DNA: TGTGCCAGCAGTGTCACCGGGACGGATTATGGCTACACCTTC

J gene: TRBJ2-1
V gene: TRBV24-1
D gene: .
clone size: few
CDR3 protein: CATSESGTIIYNEQFF
CDR3 DNA: TGTGCCACCAGTGAGTCCGGGACAATAATATACAATGAGCAGTTCTTC

J gene: TRBJ2-1
V gene: TRBV5-1
D gene: .
clone size: many
CDR3 protein: CASSFGGRYNEQFF
CDR3 DNA: TGCGCCAGCAGCTTCGGGGGAAGATACAATGAGCAGTTCTTC

J gene: TRBJ2-7
V gene: TRBV4-1
D gene: TRBD1
clone size: .
CDR3 protein: CASSQSGQSVGYEQYF
CDR3 DNA: TGCGCCAGCAGCCAATCGGGACAGTCGGTAGGATACGAGCAGTACTTC

J gene: TRBJ1-4
V gene: TRBV29-1
D gene: .
clone size: few
CDR3 protein: CSVGGANEKLFF
CDR3 DNA: TGCAGCGTAGGGGGGGCTAATGAAAAACTGTTTTTT

J gene: TRBJ2-1
V gene: TRBV7-2
D gene: TRBD2
clone size: .
CDR3 protein: CASSSSGRGYNERFF
CDR3 DNA: TGTGCCAGCAGCTCTAGCGGGAGGGGTTACAATGAGCGTTTCTTC

J gene: TRBJ1-2
V gene: TRBV12-3/TRBV12-4
D gene: TRBD1
clone size: .
CDR3 protein: CATRQGAGYGYTF
CDR3 DNA: TGTGCCACCCGACAGGGGGCAGGCTATGGCTACACCTTC

J gene: TRBJ2-7
V gene: TRBV29-1
D gene: .
clone size: many
CDR3 protein: CSVIFQGSSYEQYF
CDR3 DNA: TGCAGCGTTATCTTTCAGGGGAGCTCCTACGAGCAGTACTTC